This TCR beta chain was captured in a study of glioma-infiltrating T cells after dendritic cell vaccination (TCRdb year 2016). Some background on the complete study: The cohort included approximately 15 glioblastoma patients drawn from Phase I and II dendritic cell vaccination trials, of whom 9 were newly diagnosed and 6 had recurrent disease. Patients received autologous tumor lysate-pulsed dendritic cell vaccination between about 2002 and 2013. To make the vaccine, monocyte-derived dendritic cells were cultured for less than nine days with IL-4 and GM-CSF and then pulsed overnight with autologous tumor lysate. Each patient was given three intradermal dendritic cell vaccine injections, spaced two weeks apart, in the arm below the axilla. In glioblastoma patients vaccinated with dendritic cells, deep sequencing of TCR beta CDR3 regions served to measure tumor-infiltrating lymphocyte content and to compare repertoires between tumor and blood. Survival after dendritic cell vaccination was correlated with TCR sequencing metrics such as TIL content and the overlap between tumor and blood repertoires.

TCRB CDR3 regions were amplified from roughly 1.8 ug genomic DNA, or all available DNA if less, using the immunoSEQ assay. Multiplex PCR used 60 forward primers for TCR V beta segments and 13 reverse primers for J beta segments. To estimate reads per starting template, synthetic control templates were spiked into each sample at limiting dilution. The Illumina HiSeq System generated sequencing reads of 87 bp. From the authors' description of their analysis: To remove PCR and sequencing errors, closely related sequences were merged with a nearest neighbor algorithm. TCR overlap was measured as the percentage of unique tumor TCR beta sequences that were also present in the peripheral blood of the same patient. TCRdb provides this immuneACCESS table in a form limited to in-frame rearrangements. Some clones are lacking; in checked studies, under half of them reflect an unresolved V gene, and why the rest are absent is not known. V and J calls and clone size are copied from that table; D and trimming were computed from the DNA. The sample table contains over 90,000 clones; only one count was recorded for 81% of them. The ten largest clones take up less than 15% of the sample.

V and J lose 0 bases and 2 bases, and a span of 10 bases separates them. Reading the germline V gene gives CDR1 SGHNT and CDR2 YENEEA. The CDR3 holds 15 amino acids from the cysteine to the phenylalanine. The entry retains the CDR3 DNA only, 45 bases that are in frame from base 1. Turning to this clone: Which antigen it targets is not known. Base-call qualities are not available, and no considerably larger clone is one nucleotide away.

Patients were selected on the basis of adequate residual fresh-frozen tumor tissue and more than two years of available survival data. Molecular status otherwise varied across the glioblastoma patients, but none of them carried an isocitrate dehydrogenase mutation. PBMC collection took place before vaccination, two weeks after the third vaccination, and at tumor progression if progression occurred. The Qiagen DNeasy Blood extraction Kit was used for extraction of genomic DNA. Paper-wide results and their limitations: The cohort was small and heterogeneous, and full blood and tumor sets were available for few patients, with initial-recurrent tumor pairs available for even fewer patients. TCR clonality showed no direct relationship with survival, which suggests that a diverse polyclonal response may be important. The response model built on TCR overlap across three groups was characterized as speculative, with prospective validation still needed. Longer time to progression and overall survival after dendritic cell vaccination were predicted by higher estimated pretreatment TIL content.

This specimen consisted of blood, obtained before dendritic cell vaccination. The source of this sequence is a human donor with glioblastoma. The chain couples TRBV11-3 to TRBJ1-2; no confident D gene assignment can be made. The nucleotide sequence is TGTGCCAGCAGCTTAGATCTTAACGGGAACTATGGCTACACCTTC. Its coded protein is CASSLDLNGNYGYTF.